This is a list of T cell receptor beta chains from one sample in a study of regulatory T cells in long-lasting Graves disease. TCRdb processed the multiplex PCR reads anew with MiXCR; each CDR3 protein has one entry. The table shows about 310,000 distinct CDR3 sequences, with 20% to 25% occurring only once. This sample comprised peripheral blood mononuclear cells (PBMCs), obtained when the disease was refractory, from a patient treated with antithyroid drugs. The source of these receptors is a female donor with Graves disease. Each CDR3 is given without its conserved first and last residue. A D gene is named only where the DNA matches it firmly. Clone size, where shown, is once, few, many, or a class for clones that have expanded.

>.|TRBV11-2|.|TRBJ2-5
ASSLGDVMGTQY
>.|TRBV7-2|.|TRBJ2-4
ASSLGGEVGTLQY
>many|TRBV28|TRBD2|TRBJ2-2
ASSLVPSGNTGELF
>.|TRBV30|.|TRBJ2-5
AWSDAAGTSLEETQY
>many|TRBV6-1|TRBD2|TRBJ2-5
ASSEVGGVETQY
>medium-sized|TRBV27|.|TRBJ2-5
ASSLGETQY
>.|TRBV13|.|TRBJ1-1
ASSSRDTVNTEAF
>few|TRBV20-1|.|TRBJ2-1
SAKTYNEQF
>.|TRBV29-1|.|TRBJ1-1
SMTNTEAF
>many|TRBV28|TRBD1|TRBJ2-7
ASSPSRGTGLYEQY
>.|TRBV28|TRBD1|TRBJ2-5
ASSGQGARWETQY
>.|TRBV19|.|TRBJ1-5
ASSPGTYQPQH
>many|TRBV27|.|TRBJ2-5
ASSLSIEETQY
>.|TRBV9|.|TRBJ2-2
ASTVGGGTGELF
>few|TRBV4-2|.|TRBJ2-7
ASSQDPGVSSYEQY
>few|TRBV5-5|.|TRBJ2-3
ASSRQLGGGTDTQY
>few|TRBV2|.|TRBJ1-4
ANDPRGAYEKLF
>many|TRBV7-3|TRBD1|TRBJ1-1
ASSTRTGNTEAF
>.|TRBV14|TRBD1|TRBJ2-6
ASSQGKTGFGANVLT
>.|TRBV11-1|.|TRBJ1-2
ASSLSGTAVGYT
>.|TRBV7-2|.|TRBJ1-5
ASSLRNTGGSNQPQH
>few|TRBV10-3|TRBD2|TRBJ2-1
AIRKGLAELYNEQF
>many|TRBV11-2|.|TRBJ2-5
ASSSPTTTQETQY
>.|TRBV3-1|.|TRBJ2-7
ASSHFNRNYEQY
>many|TRBV30|.|TRBJ2-7
AWTGTSYEQY
>few|TRBV30|.|TRBJ2-7
AWSPGFSYEQY
>.|TRBV29-1|.|TRBJ2-6
SVEEFGHGLSSGANVLT
>.|TRBV6-1|.|TRBJ1-5
ASSEFTQGEGQPQH
>.|TRBV7-9|.|TRBJ2-2
ASSVTENTGELF
>.|TRBV11-1|.|TRBJ1-2
ASSFQGVGAYGYT
>many|TRBV12-3/TRBV12-4|.|TRBJ1-1
ASSLNSVSTEAF
>many|TRBV28|.|TRBJ1-3
ASSEGRARRGNTIY
>.|TRBV28|TRBD2|TRBJ2-3
ASSPAGEGADTQY
>many|TRBV7-9|TRBD1|TRBJ2-7
ASSLAGTGHEQY
>.|TRBV29-1|TRBD2|TRBJ2-6
SVGAVAGSGANVLT
>many|TRBV20-1|TRBD2|TRBJ2-5
SARGGGNQETQY
>many|TRBV20-1|.|TRBJ2-7
SASPGSSYEQY
>.|TRBV7-9|TRBD1|TRBJ1-2
ASSFRDRGLGYT
>few|TRBV27|TRBD2|TRBJ2-7
ASSLRGEALYEQY
>.|TRBV6-1|.|TRBJ1-3
ASRTQGRNTIY
>.|TRBV6-1|.|TRBJ1-5
ARPGQDRNQPQH
>many|TRBV6-2/TRBV6-3|.|TRBJ2-2
ASSYVGAFANTGELF
>many|TRBV28|TRBD1|TRBJ1-5
ASIPGQGANQPQH
>many|TRBV7-2|.|TRBJ2-5
ASSRTETQY
>many|TRBV11-2|TRBD2|TRBJ2-7
ASSLISGAPIEQY
>.|TRBV27|.|TRBJ2-2
ASQGIADLTGELF
>few|TRBV10-3|TRBD2|TRBJ2-7
AIKGLAGVDGYEQY
>.|TRBV19|.|TRBJ1-5
ASSPGAGTPQPQH